This passage covers 21 T cell receptor beta chains from one sample sequenced in a study of siplizumab effects on memory and regulatory T cells. Produced via immunoSEQ multiplex PCR; TCRdb's table is partial and in-frame only. The table lists tens of thousands of clones, just over 95% of them singletons. Material: naive CD8+ T cells sorted from blood. The receptors originated from a human donor in good health.

The chain employs TRBV4-1 and TRBJ1-2; D unresolved. Germline V gene data show CDR1 as MGHRA and CDR2 as YSYEKL. The CDR3 loop spans 15 amino acids. With 1 base removed from V and 3 bases from J, the gap between germline ends came to 12 bases. The CDR3 bases are TGCGCCAGCAGCCAAGGAAGGGTTGATGACTATGGCTACACCTTC. It translates to CASSQGRVDDYGYTF.

The chain carries TRBV28 and TRBJ2-1; 9 bases agree with TRBD2. CDR3 length: 16 amino acids. Losses at the gene ends were 4 bases for V and 0 bases for J; bases not matched to a gene: 4. Germline V gene data show CDR1 as MDHEN and CDR2 as SYDVKM. This CDR3 is CASSSSGDSSYNEQFF. The CDR3 bases are TGTGCCAGCAGTTCTAGCGGGGACAGCTCCTACAATGAGCAGTTCTTC.

The V gene is TRBV7-2, the J gene TRBJ1-1; the D is unclear. This CDR3 spans 14 amino acids. Germline V lookup: CDR1 SGHTA, CDR2 FQGNSA. The V gene lost 3 bases and the J gene lost 5 bases, with 13 bases spanning the gap. The DNA of the CDR3 is TGTGCCAGCAGCTTCAAGGGAGGAGGTACTGAAGCTTTCTTT. It codes for CASSFKGGGTEAFF.

The count of this clone is one. The chain carries TRBV5-4 and TRBJ2-5; 13 nucleotides align to TRBD2. The junction had 15 bases not matched to a gene; V was cut back by 4 bases and J by 0 bases. The CDR3 is 20 amino acids. Germline V CDR1 and CDR2: SGHNT, YYREEE (reference sequence). The CDR3 here is CASSPPPGLAGAKYQETQYF. The CDR3 DNA reads TGTGCCAGCAGCCCCCCCCCAGGACTAGCGGGGGCCAAGTACCAAGAGACCCAGTACTTC.

The gene calls are TRBV4-2 and TRBJ2-7; D may be TRBD2 (6 bases). The CDR3 is 12 amino acids. Trimming shortened V by 4 bases and J by 6 bases, and 10 bases separated the two germline ends. Germline V CDR1 and CDR2: LGHNA, YNFKEQ. The chain's CDR3 is CASSPGGAEQYF. The DNA of the CDR3 is TGTGCCAGCAGCCCGGGCGGGGCCGAGCAGTACTTC.

The J gene is TRBJ1-1, the V gene TRBV10-1, with D possibly matching TRBD1 (5 bases). This CDR3 has 17 residues. V was trimmed by 1 base and J by 1 base, leaving 16 bases between them. CDR1 WNHNN and CDR2 SYGVQD come from the germline V gene (reference sequence). The chain's CDR3 is CASSEYLNGGKNTEAFF. The CDR3 DNA reads TGCGCCAGCAGTGAGTATCTTAATGGGGGTAAGAACACTGAAGCTTTCTTT.

The rearrangement uses TRBV4-3 and TRBJ2-1, with TRBD2 identical over 9 bases. CDR1 and CDR2 from the germline V gene are LGHNA and YSLEER. The CDR3 is 16 amino acids. J gave up 9 bases and V 0 bases, and 9 bases lay outside the gene matches. Here the CDR3 reads CASSQDLAGGHGEQFF. CDR3 nucleotide sequence: TGCGCCAGCAGCCAAGATCTCGCGGGGGGGCATGGTGAGCAGTTCTTC.

The rearrangement uses TRBV11-3 and TRBJ2-3, with unresolved D. CDR3 length: 14 residues. The ends were cut back, 5 bases at V and 4 bases at J, with 13 bases in the middle. In germline, CDR1 is SGHNT, CDR2 YENEEA. The CDR3 DNA sequence: TGTGCCAGCAGCGAAGGGTCTGCTGCAGATACGCAGTATTTT. Residues: CASSEGSAADTQYF.

This rearrangement joins TRBV30 to TRBJ2-7; D not resolved. Per the germline V gene, CDR1 is GTSNPN and CDR2 is SVGIG (reference sequence). This CDR3 has 12 residues. Between the trimmed V and J ends, which lost 5 bases and 6 bases, there was a span of 14 bases. The CDR3 DNA follows: TGTGCCTGGGCGCCCTCGACTGGCGAGCAGTACTTC. It yields the protein CAWAPSTGEQYF. The full variable domain, completed using reference TRBV30 and TRBJ2-7, is SQTIHQWPATLVQPVGSPLSLECTVEGTSNPNLYWYRQAAGRGLQLLFYSVGIGQISSEVPQNLSASRPQDRQFILSSKKLLLSDSGFYLCAWAPSTGEQYFGPGTRLTVT.

This clone was counted once. The chain employs TRBV4-1 and TRBJ2-2; the D gene is possibly TRBD1 (6 bases). V gave up 4 bases and J gave up 2 bases, with 23 bases separating them. The CDR3 runs to 19 residues. Germline V CDR1 and CDR2: MGHRA, YSYEKL. CDR3 nucleotide sequence: TGCGCCAGCAGCCTGGGCTTTGGTACAGGGCGTCCCAACACCGGGGAGCTGTTTTTT. Encoded protein: CASSLGFGTGRPNTGELFF.

V gene TRBV27 combines with J gene TRBJ2-5; D is possibly TRBD1 (6 bases). This CDR3 spans 13 amino acids. Germline lookup yields CDR1 MNHEY and CDR2 SMNVEV (reference sequence). Trimming removed 6 bases from V and 1 base from J, with 9 bases in between. The CDR3 DNA is TGTGCCAGCAGGGGACACAGCCAAGAGACCCAGTACTTC. Amino acids: CASRGHSQETQYF.

The V call is TRBV6-6, the J call TRBJ1-1; the D is unclear. Germline-derived CDR1 and CDR2 are MNHNY and SVGAGI (reference sequence). Trimming cost V 1 base and J 1 base, with 7 bases left between them. The CDR3 is 14 amino acids. This CDR3 reads CASSYFRENTEAFF. CDR3 DNA sequence: TGTGCCAGCAGTTACTTCCGGGAGAACACTGAAGCTTTCTTT.

The CDR3 coding sequence is TGTGCCAGCAGTTCCAGGGGTGAAGCTTTCTTT. The encoded protein is CASSSRGEAFF. The chain combines TRBV6-5 with TRBJ1-1, with D maybe TRBD1 (6 bases). CDR1 is MNHEY, CDR2 SVGAGI, per germline. The CDR3 is 11 amino acids. The V gene lost 4 bases and the J gene lost 7 bases, with 7 bases spanning the gap.

CDR3 sequence: CASSPRLQETQYF. The CDR3 region has the DNA TGTGCCAGCAGTCCCCGGCTTCAAGAGACCCAGTACTTC. The chain carries TRBV7-7 and TRBJ2-5; D unresolved. CDR3 length equals 13 residues. Looked up from germline, CDR1 is SSHAT and CDR2 is FNYEAQ (reference sequence). V was clipped by 6 bases and J by 2 bases, with 10 bases between them.

This chain connects TRBV27 to TRBJ1-5; tentatively, D is TRBD1 (5 bases). Germline CDR1 and CDR2: MNHEY and SMNVEV (reference sequence). The germline V and J ends were trimmed by 4 bases and 11 bases, with 21 bases remaining between them. The CDR3 is made up of 15 amino acids. The CDR3 sequence: CASSSGVGPDGSQHF. The DNA for the CDR3 is TGTGCCAGCAGTTCGGGGGTTGGTCCCGATGGGTCCCAGCATTTT.

The chain uses TRBV7-2 and TRBJ1-2; D ambiguous. Germline loops: CDR1 SGHTA, CDR2 FQGNSA. The CDR3 loop spans 13 amino acids. Trimming took 4 bases from V and 4 from J, leaving 10 bases between them. The CDR3 sequence: CASSSPAIYGYTF. The CDR3 bases are TGTGCCAGCAGCTCTCCAGCGATCTATGGCTACACCTTC.

V and J are TRBV5-6 and TRBJ2-1, with 8 bases fitting TRBD1. This CDR3 has 16 amino acids. V lost 1 base and J lost 2; bases outside the gene matches: 5. Per germline, CDR1 SGHDT and CDR2 YYEEEE. In DNA form, the CDR3 reads TGTGCCAGCAGCTTGTGGCCAGGGGGCGCCTACAATGAGCAGTTCTTC. Amino acid sequence: CASSLWPGGAYNEQFF.

The chain employs TRBV4-1 and TRBJ2-4; tentatively, D is TRBD2 (5 bases). The length of the CDR3 is 15 residues. Trimming removed 0 bases from V and 6 bases from J, with 12 bases in between. CDR1 and CDR2 (germline): MGHRA, YSYEKL. The CDR3 here is CASSQEVLEANIQYF. CDR3 sequence (DNA): TGCGCCAGCAGCCAAGAGGTACTAGAGGCAAACATTCAGTACTTC.

The chain joins TRBV9 to TRBJ2-5; D perhaps matches TRBD2 (5 bases). Per germline, CDR1 SGDLS and CDR2 YYNGEE. V was shortened by 0 bases and J by 3 bases, with 6 bases between the two germline ends. CDR3 length equals 13 residues. The CDR3 here is CASSVDGEETQYF. DNA of the CDR3: TGTGCCAGCAGCGTAGACGGGGAAGAGACCCAGTACTTC.

This CDR3 reads CASSTSRGAVIQYF. The CDR3 DNA reads as TGTGCCAGCAGCACCTCGAGAGGAGCGGTGATTCAGTACTTC. The chain links TRBV7-2 to TRBJ2-4; weak D call: TRBD2 (5 bases). V dropped 5 bases and J dropped 10 bases, with 18 bases sitting between them. Germline values: CDR1 SGHTA, CDR2 FQGNSA. This CDR3 is built from 14 residues.

This sequence joins TRBV15 and TRBJ2-7, with a tentative D call TRBD2 (7 bases). This CDR3 region has 17 residues. Germline CDR1 is LNHNV and CDR2 is YYDKDF (reference sequence). Trimming removed 0 bases from V and 4 bases from J, with 19 bases in between. The CDR3: CATSRDRGAGKMYEQYF. In DNA form, the CDR3 reads TGTGCCACCAGCAGAGATCGGGGGGCCGGGAAGATGTACGAGCAGTACTTC.